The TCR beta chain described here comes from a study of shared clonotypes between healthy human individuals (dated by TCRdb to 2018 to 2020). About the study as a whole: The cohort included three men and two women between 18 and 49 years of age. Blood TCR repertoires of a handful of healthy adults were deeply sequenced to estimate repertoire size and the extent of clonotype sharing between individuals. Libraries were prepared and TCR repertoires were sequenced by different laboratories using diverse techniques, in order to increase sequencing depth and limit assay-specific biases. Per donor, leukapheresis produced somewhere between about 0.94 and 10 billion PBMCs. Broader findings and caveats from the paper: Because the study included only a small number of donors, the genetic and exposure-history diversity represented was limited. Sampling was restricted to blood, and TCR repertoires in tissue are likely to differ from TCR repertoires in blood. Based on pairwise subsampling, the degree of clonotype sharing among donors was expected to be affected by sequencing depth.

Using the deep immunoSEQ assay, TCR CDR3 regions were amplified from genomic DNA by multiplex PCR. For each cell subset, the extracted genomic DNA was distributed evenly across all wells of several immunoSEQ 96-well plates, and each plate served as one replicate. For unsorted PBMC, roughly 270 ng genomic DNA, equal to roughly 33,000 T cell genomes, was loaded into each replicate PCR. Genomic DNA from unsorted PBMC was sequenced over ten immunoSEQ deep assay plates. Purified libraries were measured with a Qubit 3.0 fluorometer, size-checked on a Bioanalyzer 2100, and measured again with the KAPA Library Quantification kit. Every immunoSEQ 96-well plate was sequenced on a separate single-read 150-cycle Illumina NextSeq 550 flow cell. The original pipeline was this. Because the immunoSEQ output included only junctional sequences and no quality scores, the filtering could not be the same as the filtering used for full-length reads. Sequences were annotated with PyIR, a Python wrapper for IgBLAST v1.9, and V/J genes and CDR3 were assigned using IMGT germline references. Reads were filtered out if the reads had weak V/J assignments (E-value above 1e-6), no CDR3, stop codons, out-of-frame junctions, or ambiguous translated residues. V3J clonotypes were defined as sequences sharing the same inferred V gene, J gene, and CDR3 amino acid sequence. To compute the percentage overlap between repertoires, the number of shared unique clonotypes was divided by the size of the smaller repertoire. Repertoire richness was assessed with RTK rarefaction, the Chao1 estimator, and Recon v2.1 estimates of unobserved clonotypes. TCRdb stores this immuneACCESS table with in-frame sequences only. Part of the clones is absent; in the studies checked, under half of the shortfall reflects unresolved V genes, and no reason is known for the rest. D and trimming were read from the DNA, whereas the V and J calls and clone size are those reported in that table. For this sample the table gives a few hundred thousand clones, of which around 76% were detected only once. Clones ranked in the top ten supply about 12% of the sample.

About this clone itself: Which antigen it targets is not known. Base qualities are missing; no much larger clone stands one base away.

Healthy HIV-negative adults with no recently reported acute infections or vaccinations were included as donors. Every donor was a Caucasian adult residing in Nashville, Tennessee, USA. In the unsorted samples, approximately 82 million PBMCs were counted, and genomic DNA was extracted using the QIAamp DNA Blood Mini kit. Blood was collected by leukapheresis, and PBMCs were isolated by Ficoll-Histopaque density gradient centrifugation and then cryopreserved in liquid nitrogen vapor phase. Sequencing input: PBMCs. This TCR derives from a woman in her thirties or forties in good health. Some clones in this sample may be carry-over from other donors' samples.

The nucleotide sequence reads TGTGCCAGCAGGGCCGCCGGGATCCGCAATGAGCAGTTCTTC. It is translated as CASRAAGIRNEQFF. The chain links TRBV2 with TRBJ2-1; matching of 5 bases hints at TRBD2 as the D gene. From its cysteine to its phenylalanine, the CDR3 spans 14 amino acids. Left in the record is the CDR3 DNA by itself, 42 bases read in frame from the first base. V loses 6 bases of germline sequence and J loses 6 bases, and the interval between the two ends is 15 bases. The CDR1 and CDR2 encoded by the germline V gene are SNHLY and FYNNEI.